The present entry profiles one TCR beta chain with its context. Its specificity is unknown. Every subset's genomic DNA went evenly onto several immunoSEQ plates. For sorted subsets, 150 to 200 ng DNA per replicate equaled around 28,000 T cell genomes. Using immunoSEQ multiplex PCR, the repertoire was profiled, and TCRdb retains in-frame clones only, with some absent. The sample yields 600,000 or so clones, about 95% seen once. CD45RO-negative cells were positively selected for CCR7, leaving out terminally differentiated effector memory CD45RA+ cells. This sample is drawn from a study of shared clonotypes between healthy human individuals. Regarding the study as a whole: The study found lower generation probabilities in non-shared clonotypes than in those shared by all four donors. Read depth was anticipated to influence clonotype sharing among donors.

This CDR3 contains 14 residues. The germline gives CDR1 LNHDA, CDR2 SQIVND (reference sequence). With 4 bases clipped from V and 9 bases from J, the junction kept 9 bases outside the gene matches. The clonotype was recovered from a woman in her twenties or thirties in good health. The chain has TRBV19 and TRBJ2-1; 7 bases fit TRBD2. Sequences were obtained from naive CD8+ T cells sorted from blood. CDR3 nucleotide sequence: TGTGCCAGTAGTAGATCCGCGGGAGCCAGTGAGCAGTTCTTC. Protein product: CASSRSAGASEQFF.